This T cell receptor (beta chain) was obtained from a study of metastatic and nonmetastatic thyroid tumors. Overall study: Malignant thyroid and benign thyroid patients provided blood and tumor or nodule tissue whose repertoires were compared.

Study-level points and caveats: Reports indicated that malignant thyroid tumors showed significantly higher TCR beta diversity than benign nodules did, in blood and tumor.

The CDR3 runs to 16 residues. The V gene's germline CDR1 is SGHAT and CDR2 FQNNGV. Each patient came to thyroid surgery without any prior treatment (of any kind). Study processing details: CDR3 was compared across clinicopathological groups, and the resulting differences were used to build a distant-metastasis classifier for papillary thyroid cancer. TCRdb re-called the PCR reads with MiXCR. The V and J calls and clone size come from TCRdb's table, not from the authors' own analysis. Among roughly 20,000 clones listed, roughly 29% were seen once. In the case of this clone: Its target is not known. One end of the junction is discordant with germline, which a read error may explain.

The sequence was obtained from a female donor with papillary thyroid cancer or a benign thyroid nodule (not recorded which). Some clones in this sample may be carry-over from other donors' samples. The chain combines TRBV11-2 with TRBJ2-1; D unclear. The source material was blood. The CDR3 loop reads CASSFDQQVFYNEQFF. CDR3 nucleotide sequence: TGTGCCAGCAGCTTCGATCAGCAAGTCTTCTACAATGAGCAGTTCTTT.